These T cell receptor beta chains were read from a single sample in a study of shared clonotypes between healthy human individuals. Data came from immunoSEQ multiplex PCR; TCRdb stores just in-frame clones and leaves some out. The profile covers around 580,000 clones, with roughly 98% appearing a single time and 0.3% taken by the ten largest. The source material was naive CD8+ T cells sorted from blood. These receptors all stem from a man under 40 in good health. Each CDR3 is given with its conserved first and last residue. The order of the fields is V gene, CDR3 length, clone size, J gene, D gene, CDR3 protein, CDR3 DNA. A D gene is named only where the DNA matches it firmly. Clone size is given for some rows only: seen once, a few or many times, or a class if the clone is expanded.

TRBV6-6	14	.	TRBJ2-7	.	CAARTSGPPYEQYF	TGTGCCGCCCGGACCTCGGGACCCCCCTACGAGCAGTACTTC
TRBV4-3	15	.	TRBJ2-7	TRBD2	CASSRARREVDEQYF	TGCGCCAGCAGCAGAGCTCGGCGGGAGGTGGACGAGCAGTACTTC
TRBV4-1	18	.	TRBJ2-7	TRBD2	CASSQDRSSGSLSYEQYF	TGCGCCAGCAGCCAAGATAGATCTAGCGGGAGTCTATCCTACGAGCAGTACTTC
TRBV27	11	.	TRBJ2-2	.	CASRGTGELFF	TGTGCCAGCAGGGGCACCGGGGAGCTGTTTTTT
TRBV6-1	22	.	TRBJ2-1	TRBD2	CASSEAPRFSGTSETSYNEQFF	TGTGCCAGCAGTGAAGCTCCACGATTCTCCGGGACTAGCGAAACCTCCTACAATGAGCAGTTCTTC
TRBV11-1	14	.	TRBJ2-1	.	CASSLGGQYNEQFF	TGTGCCAGCAGCTTGGGTGGACAGTACAATGAGCAGTTCTTC
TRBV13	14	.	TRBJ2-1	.	CASSTLQENNEQFF	TGTGCCAGCAGCACGTTACAGGAAAACAATGAGCAGTTCTTC
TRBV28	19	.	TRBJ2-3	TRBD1	CASSFPGGRGGGYTDTQYF	TGTGCCAGCAGTTTTCCAGGGGGACGAGGGGGCGGCTACACAGATACGCAGTATTTT
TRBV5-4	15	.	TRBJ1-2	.	CASSLGRETSYGYTF	TGTGCCAGCAGCTTGGGGAGGGAGACGTCATATGGCTACACCTTC
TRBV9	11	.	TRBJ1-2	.	CASSDMLGYTF	TGTGCCAGCAGCGATATGCTTGGCTACACCTTC
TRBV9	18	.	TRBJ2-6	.	CASSVEQVLSSGANVLTF	TGTGCCAGCAGCGTAGAACAAGTCCTCAGCTCTGGGGCCAACGTCCTGACTTTC
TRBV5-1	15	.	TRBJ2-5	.	CASSSTGGLQETQYF	TGCGCCAGCAGCTCGACAGGTGGACTTCAAGAGACCCAGTACTTC
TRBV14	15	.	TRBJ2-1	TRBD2	CASSRGTSAYNEQFF	TGTGCCAGCAGCCGCGGGACTAGCGCCTACAATGAGCAGTTCTTC
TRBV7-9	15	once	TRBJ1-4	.	CASGQRGGFNEKLFF	TGTGCCAGCGGCCAGCGAGGGGGATTCAATGAAAAACTGTTTTTT
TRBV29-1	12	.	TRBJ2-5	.	CSAEGIQETQYF	TGCAGCGCCGAGGGGATACAAGAGACCCAGTACTTC
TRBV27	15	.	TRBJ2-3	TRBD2	CASRTGLAGTDTQYF	TGTGCCAGCAGAACGGGACTAGCGGGCACAGATACGCAGTATTTT
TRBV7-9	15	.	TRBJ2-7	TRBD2	CASSPGRDYTYEQYF	TGTGCCAGCAGCCCAGGCAGGGACTACACCTACGAGCAGTACTTC
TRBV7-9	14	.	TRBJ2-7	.	CASSPRGGVYEQYF	TGTGCCAGCAGCCCCCGAGGGGGAGTCTACGAGCAGTACTTC
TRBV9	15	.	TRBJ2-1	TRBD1	CASSVGGGSGNEQFF	TGTGCCAGCAGCGTAGGAGGGGGCAGCGGCAATGAGCAGTTCTTC
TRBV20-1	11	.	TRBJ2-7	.	CSAPGIHEQYF	TGCAGTGCCCCCGGGATCCACGAGCAGTACTTC
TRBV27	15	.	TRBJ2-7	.	CASSQTGWNSYEQYF	TGTGCCAGCAGTCAAACAGGGTGGAATTCCTACGAGCAGTACTTC
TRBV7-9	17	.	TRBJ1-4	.	CASSPGRMGGTNEKLFF	TGTGCCAGCAGCCCCGGTCGGATGGGTGGAACTAATGAAAAACTGTTTTTT
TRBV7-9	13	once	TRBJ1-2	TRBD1	CASSRQGQYGYTF	TGTGCCAGCAGCCGACAGGGACAATATGGCTACACCTTC
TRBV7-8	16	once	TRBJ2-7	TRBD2	CASSLSTSGREVRGDF	TGTGCCAGCAGCTTATCAACTAGCGGGAGAGAAGTTAGGGGTGACTTC
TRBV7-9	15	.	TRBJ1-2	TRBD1	CASSFSTGTDYGYTF	TGTGCCAGCAGCTTTAGTACCGGGACAGACTATGGCTACACCTTC
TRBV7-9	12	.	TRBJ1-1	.	CASSLNRDEAFF	TGTGCCAGCAGCTTGAACAGGGATGAAGCTTTCTTT
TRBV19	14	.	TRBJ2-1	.	CASSTPGLYNEQFF	TGTGCCAGTAGTACTCCGGGACTTTACAATGAGCAGTTCTTC
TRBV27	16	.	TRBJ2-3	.	CASSLGTDPPADTQYF	TGTGCCAGCAGTTTAGGGACGGATCCCCCTGCAGATACGCAGTATTTT
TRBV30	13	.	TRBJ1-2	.	CAWYSWGLYGYTF	TGTGCCTGGTATTCATGGGGGCTCTATGGCTACACCTTC
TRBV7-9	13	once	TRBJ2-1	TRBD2	CASRPGGYNEQFF	TGTGCCAGCAGGCCGGGGGGATACAATGAGCAGTTCTTC
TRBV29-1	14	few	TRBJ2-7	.	CSVAKEVSSYEQYF	TGCAGCGTTGCAAAGGAAGTTAGCTCCTACGAGCAGTACTTC
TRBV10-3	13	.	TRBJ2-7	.	CAGGAGGTYEQYF	TGTGCCGGGGGAGCGGGCGGAACCTACGAGCAGTACTTC